The source of this T cell receptor (beta chain) is a study of T cell responses to AZD1222 COVID-19 vaccine. General observations from the study: Epitopes outside B.1.351 and B.1.1.7 mutated regions reportedly drew nearly half of spike TCRs.

As to this clone: Antigen unknown.

CDR1 and CDR2 from the germline V gene are SNHLY and FYNNEI. V lost 8 bases and J lost 2; bases outside the gene matches: 2. This CDR3 has 14 residues. TCRdb's table, derived via immunoSEQ multiplex PCR, lists solely in-frame clones and lacks some. The sample includes 89,000 or so clones, 75% to 95% of them seen just once. The sequence came from an adult who received the AZD1222 COVID-19 vaccine. The chain joins TRBV2 to TRBJ2-3; 12 bases align to TRBD1. Here the sequenced sample was peripheral blood, taken 28 days after the second AZD1222 dose. CDR3 in DNA: TGTGCCAGCGAGGGACAGGGGGCCACAGATACGCAGTATTTT. Amino acid sequence: CASEGQGATDTQYF.